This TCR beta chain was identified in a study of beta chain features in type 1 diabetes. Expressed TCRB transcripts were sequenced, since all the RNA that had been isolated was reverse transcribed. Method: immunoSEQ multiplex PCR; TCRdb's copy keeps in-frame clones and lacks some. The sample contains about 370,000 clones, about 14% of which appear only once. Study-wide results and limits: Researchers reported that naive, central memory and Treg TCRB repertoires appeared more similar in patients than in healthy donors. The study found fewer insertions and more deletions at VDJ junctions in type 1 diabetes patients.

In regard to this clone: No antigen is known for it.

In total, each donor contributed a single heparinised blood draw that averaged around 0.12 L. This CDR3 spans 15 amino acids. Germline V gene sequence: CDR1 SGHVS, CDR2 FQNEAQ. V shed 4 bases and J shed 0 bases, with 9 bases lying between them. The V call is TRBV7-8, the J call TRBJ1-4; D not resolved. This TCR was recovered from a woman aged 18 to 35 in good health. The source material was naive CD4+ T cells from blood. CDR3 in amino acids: CASSSQRATNEKLFF. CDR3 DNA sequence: TGTGCCAGCAGCTCCCAACGCGCAACTAATGAAAAACTGTTTTTT.